This TCR beta chain is drawn from a study of blood T cell repertoires in COVID-19. Study overall: Researchers got acute and convalescent COVID-19 samples from the United States, Italy and Spain.

Study processing details: Counts of nucleated cells, estimated from reference gene primer amplification, were obtained. Libraries were prepared by immunoSEQ multiplex PCR; TCRdb keeps only in-frame clonotypes and omits some of them. That table is the source of V, J and clone size, and D and trimming were worked out from the DNA. The sample has 150,000 to 200,000 clones; around 92% are singletons. The CDR3 is 14 residues long. Trimming stripped 2 bases from V and 8 bases from J, with 15 bases between. Germline CDR1 PRHDT, CDR2 FYEKMQ (reference sequence). This chain connects TRBV13 to TRBJ1-2; possible D gene TRBD1, 6 bases. The sequenced sample was peripheral blood. This TCR derives from a man aged 25 to 45 with COVID-19, enrolled during active disease. The CDR3 sequence: CASSLKGTTGGYTF. The DNA for the CDR3 is TGTGCCAGCAGCTTAAAGGGGACAACTGGGGGCTACACCTTC.